This TCR beta chain was sequenced in a study of shared clonotypes between healthy human individuals. Study results and limitations: Some naive CD4 clonotypes, about 5.5%, turned up in common across several donors. Though the depth was large, rarefaction showed that sorted-subset sequencing was incomplete.

For this clone: Its antigen is unknown.

Data came from immunoSEQ multiplex PCR; TCRdb stores just in-frame clones and leaves some out. The repertoire consists of 1.6 million or so clones, with approximately 97% occurring once and the leading ten covering 0.95% to 1.5%. With 1 base removed from V and 6 bases from J, the gap between germline ends came to 12 bases. Germline V gene data show CDR1 as SGHTS and CDR2 as YDEGEE. The CDR3 sequence is 14 residues long. Sequencing was carried out using naive CD4+ T cells sorted from blood. As to subset: CD45RA+ positively selected. The TCR sequence derives from a man younger than 40 in good health. The V and J genes are TRBV5-8 and TRBJ2-3, with unresolved D. CDR3 nucleotide sequence: TGTGCCAGCAGCTTGAACGTACTTCGGGATACGCAGTATTTT. Its translation is CASSLNVLRDTQYF.